The entry below describes one TCR beta chain. What it binds is unknown. The CDR3 totals 15 residues. Trimming removed 4 bases at V and 8 bases at J, with 20 bases between. The germline V gene has CDR1 MNHEY and CDR2 SMNVEV (reference sequence). The data were taken from a study of blood T cells in healthy people across ages. Study-wide points: Among long-lived donors, naive CD4+ cells were more numerous and diversity higher than in aged donors. Naive T cell percentage and TCR beta diversity correlated strongly.

Then a second PCR, running about 7 to 11 cycles, was carried out with a sample-barcoded 5' primer and a J-beta primer mix. MiXCR, run by TCRdb on the 5' RACE reads, gives a single entry per CDR3 protein. The sample lists hundreds of thousands of distinct CDR3 sequences; around 62% were seen once. V is TRBV27 and J is TRBJ1-2; perhaps TRBD1 as D (6 bases). This sequence was found in a man aged 25 to 40 in good health. Input material: blood. The DNA for the CDR3 is TGTGCCAGCAGTTCCGCAGGGGAAAGCTGGAAAGGCTACACCTTC. This codes for CASSSAGESWKGYTF.